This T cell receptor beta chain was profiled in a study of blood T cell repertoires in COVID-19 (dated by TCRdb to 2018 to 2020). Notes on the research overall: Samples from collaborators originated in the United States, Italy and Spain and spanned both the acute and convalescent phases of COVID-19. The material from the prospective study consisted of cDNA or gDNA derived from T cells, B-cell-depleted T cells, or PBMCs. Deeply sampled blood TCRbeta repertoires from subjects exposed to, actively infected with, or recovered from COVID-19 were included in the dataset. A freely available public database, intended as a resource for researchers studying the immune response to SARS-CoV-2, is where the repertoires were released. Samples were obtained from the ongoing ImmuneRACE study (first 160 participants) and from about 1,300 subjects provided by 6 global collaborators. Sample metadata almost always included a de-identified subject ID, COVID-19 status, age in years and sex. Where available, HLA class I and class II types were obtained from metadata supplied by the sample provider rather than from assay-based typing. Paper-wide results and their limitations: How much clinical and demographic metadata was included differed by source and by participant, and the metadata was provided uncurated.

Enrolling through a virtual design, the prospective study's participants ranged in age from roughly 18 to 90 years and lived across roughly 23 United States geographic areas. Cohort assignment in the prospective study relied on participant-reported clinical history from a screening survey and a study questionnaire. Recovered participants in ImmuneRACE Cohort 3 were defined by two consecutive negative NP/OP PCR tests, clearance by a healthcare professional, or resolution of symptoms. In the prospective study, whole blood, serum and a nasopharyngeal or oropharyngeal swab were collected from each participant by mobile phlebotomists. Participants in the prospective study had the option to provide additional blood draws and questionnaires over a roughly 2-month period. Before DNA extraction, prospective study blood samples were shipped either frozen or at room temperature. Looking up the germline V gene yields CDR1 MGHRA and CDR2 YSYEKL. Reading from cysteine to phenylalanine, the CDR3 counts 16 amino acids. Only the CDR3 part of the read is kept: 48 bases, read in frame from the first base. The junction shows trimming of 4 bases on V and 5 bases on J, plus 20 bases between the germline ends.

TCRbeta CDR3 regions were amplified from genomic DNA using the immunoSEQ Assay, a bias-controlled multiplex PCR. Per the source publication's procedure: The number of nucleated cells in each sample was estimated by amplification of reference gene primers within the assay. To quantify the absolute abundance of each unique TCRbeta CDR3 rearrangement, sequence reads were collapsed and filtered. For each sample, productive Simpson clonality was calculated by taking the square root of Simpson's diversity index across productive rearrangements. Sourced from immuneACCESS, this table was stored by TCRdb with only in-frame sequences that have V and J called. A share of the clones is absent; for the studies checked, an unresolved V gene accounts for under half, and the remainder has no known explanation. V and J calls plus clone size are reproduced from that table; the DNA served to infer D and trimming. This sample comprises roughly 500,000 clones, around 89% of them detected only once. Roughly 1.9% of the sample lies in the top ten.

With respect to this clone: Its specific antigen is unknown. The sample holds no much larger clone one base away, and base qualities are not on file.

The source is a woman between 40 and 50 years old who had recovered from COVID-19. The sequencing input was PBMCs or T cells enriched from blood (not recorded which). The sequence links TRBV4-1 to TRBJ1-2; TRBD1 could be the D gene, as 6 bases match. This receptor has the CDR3 CASSPTPGGGFYGYTF. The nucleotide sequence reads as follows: TGCGCCAGCAGCCCGACCCCGGGTGGGGGCTTTTATGGCTACACCTTC.